This TCR beta chain was captured in a study of blood T cell repertoires in COVID-19. About this clone itself: One junction end does not reproduce the germline sequence, and a read error may be involved.

This table comes from immunoSEQ multiplex PCR, and its TCRdb copy is limited to in-frame clones, with some not included. The data hold 200,000 to 300,000 clones, with approximately 91% observed a single time. Seattle-derived patients entered the study during active infection and were followed longitudinally. The CDR3 runs to 15 residues. The germline V gene encodes CDR1 SNHLY and CDR2 FYNNEI. Material for sequencing was peripheral blood. The chain recombines TRBV2 with TRBJ1-5; possible D gene TRBD1, 6 bases. The clonotype originates from a man aged 25 to 40 with COVID-19, enrolled during active disease. The CDR3 sequence is CASREGAGVGQPQHF. The CDR3, as DNA: TGTGCCAGCAGAGAAGGGGCAGGGGTGGGTCAGCCCCAGCATTTT.